Presented here are 8 T cell receptor beta chains from one specimen sequenced in a study of multiple sclerosis patients with progressive multifocal leukoencephalopathy. Profiling relied on immunoSEQ multiplex PCR, and the TCRdb table lists in-frame clones only, not all of them. This sample has 25,000 to 35,000 clones, with around nine tenths found just once. The time point: five to six months of natalizumab therapy. The sequencing here drew on PBMCs, taken from a patient treated with natalizumab. These receptors all come from a human donor with multiple sclerosis.

The sample holds one count of this clone. The chain carries TRBV6-4 and TRBJ2-1; TRBD1 aligns across 7 bases. The germline V gene has CDR1 MRHNA and CDR2 SNTAGT. The CDR3 is 15 amino acids. Trimming took 2 bases from V and 7 from J; bases not matched to a gene: 8. The CDR3 nucleotides read TGTGCCAGCAGTGACGAGGGGGCGCATTTAAATGAGCAGTTCTTC. Protein sequence: CASSDEGAHLNEQFF.

The V gene is TRBV28, the J gene TRBJ2-7, with TRBD2 matching 9 bases. The CDR3 loop spans 14 amino acids. CDR1 and CDR2 from the germline V gene are MDHEN and SYDVKM. With 3 bases clipped from V and 7 bases from J, the junction kept 7 bases outside the gene matches. The chain's CDR3 is CASSFLAGRWEQYF. CDR3 sequence (DNA): TGTGCCAGCAGTTTCCTAGCGGGGCGTTGGGAGCAGTACTTC.

This clone appeared once. This sequence joins TRBV5-5 and TRBJ2-1, with D hard to call. There are 11 residues in the CDR3. Trimming took 2 bases from V and 8 from J, leaving 5 bases between them. From germline, CDR1 is SGHKS and CDR2 YYEKEE (reference sequence). The chain's CDR3 is CASSFKDEQFF. CDR3 nucleotides: TGTGCCAGCAGCTTCAAAGATGAGCAGTTCTTC.

The chain's CDR3 is CASGLGRNEQYF. Written as DNA, the CDR3 is TGTGCGTCTGGGCTAGGCCGGAACGAGCAGTACTTC. This rearrangement joins TRBV6-5 to TRBJ2-7, with D uncertain. The germline V gene has CDR1 MNHEY and CDR2 SVGAGI. The CDR3 spans 12 residues.

A word on this clone: Other DNA sequences in this specimen translate into the identical CDR3. The chain recombines TRBV7-9 with TRBJ2-1, with 10 positions matching TRBD1. The CDR3 consists of 17 residues. Trimming at V came to 3 bases and at J to 8 bases, leaving 13 bases not matched to a gene. Germline CDR1 reads SEHNR; CDR2 reads FQNEAQ (reference sequence). Here the CDR3 reads CASSFPTGTGDRDEQFF. The CDR3 nucleotides read TGTGCCAGCAGCTTTCCGACCGGGACAGGGGACCGGGATGAGCAGTTCTTC.

The chain has TRBV11-3 and TRBJ1-1, with D possibly TRBD1 on 5 matching bases. The CDR3 length is 13 residues. V gave up 2 bases and J gave up 1 base, with 5 bases separating them. Germline assignment: CDR1 SGHNT and CDR2 YENEEA. CDR3 nucleotide sequence: TGTGCCAGCAGCTTACAGGGGAACACTGAAGCTTTCTTT. Translating gives CASSLQGNTEAFF.

This rearrangement joins TRBV6-1 to TRBJ2-3, with 11 bases fitting TRBD2. The CDR3 covers 15 residues. V shed 7 bases, J shed 0 bases, and the junction held 3 bases outside the gene matches. Germline V lookup: CDR1 MNHNS, CDR2 SASEGT. The CDR3 sequence is CASTIAGGSTDTQYF. The CDR3 DNA sequence: TGTGCCAGCACCATAGCGGGAGGGAGCACAGATACGCAGTATTTT.

The chain uses TRBV28 and TRBJ1-1, with D tentatively TRBD1 (5 bases). Trimming stripped 2 bases from V and 1 base from J, with 11 bases between. Germline V lookup: CDR1 MDHEN, CDR2 SYDVKM. The CDR3 consists of 15 residues. The CDR3 region has the DNA TGTGCCAGCAGTTTAAGAGGGACGGGGAACACTGAAGCTTTCTTT. It translates to CASSLRGTGNTEAFF.